The 16 T cell receptor beta chains reported below all come from one sample, sequenced in a study of blood T cells in healthy people across ages. The authors ran a second PCR of 7 to 11 cycles using a sample-barcoded 5' primer and a J-beta primer mix. TCRdb recomputed calls from the 5' RACE reads with MiXCR, one row per CDR3 protein. The profile shows more than 800,000 distinct CDR3 sequences, 29% of them singletons. The sequencing input was blood. These receptors all stem from a woman older than 75 in good health.

Turning to this clonotype: Its ends do not fully match the called genes, so a read error is possible. The chain carries TRBV6-2 or TRBV6-3 and TRBJ1-1, with D unclear. The CDR3 loop spans 14 amino acids. Germline V lookup: CDR1 MNHEY, CDR2 SVGEGT. The CDR3 DNA sequence: TGTACCAGCAGTTACTCGATAGGGAACACTGAAGCTTTCTTT. Amino acid sequence: CTSSYSIGNTEAFF.

This clonotype showed up just a few times. The V gene is TRBV15, the J gene TRBJ2-2; D gene ambiguous. This CDR3 contains 13 residues. Trimming shortened V by 1 base and J by 8 bases, and 8 bases separated the two germline ends. Germline V gene lookup returns CDR1 LNHNV and CDR2 YYDKDF (reference sequence). The DNA of the CDR3 is TGTGCCACCAGCAGAGTGGTGAGAGGGGAGCTGTTTTTT. Its translation: CATSRVVRGELFF.

The table lists this clonotype with many counts. This chain uses TRBV5-1 with TRBJ1-6; no clear D. Germline V CDR1 and CDR2: SGHRS, YFSETQ. The V end was cut by 4 bases, the J end by 9 bases, with 17 bases between. The CDR3 runs to 15 residues. The CDR3 reads CASSSLTVESSPLHF. The CDR3 nucleotides are TGCGCCAGCAGCAGCCTGACGGTGGAAAGTTCACCCCTCCACTTT.

This clonotype occurred a few times. The rearrangement joins TRBV4-1 to TRBJ1-4, with TRBD1 as a possible D gene (6 bases). Trimming shortened V by 0 bases and J by 3 bases, and 14 bases separated the two germline ends. Germline CDR1 is MGHRA and CDR2 is YSYEKL. This CDR3 is built from 17 residues. Here the CDR3 reads CASSQEGAPSPNEKLFF. CDR3 DNA sequence: TGCGCCAGCAGCCAAGAGGGGGCCCCAAGCCCTAATGAAAAACTGTTTTTT.

This clonotype was observed at least ten times. The genes are TRBV20-1 and TRBJ2-1, with 11 nucleotides matching TRBD1. Germline loops: CDR1 DFQATT, CDR2 SNEGSKA (reference sequence). CDR3 size: 14 residues. V shed 4 bases and J 3 bases; nucleotides not matched to a gene: 2. DNA of the CDR3: TGCAGTGCTACCGGGACAGGGGGCTACAATGAGCAGTTCTTC. Translated, it gives CSATGTGGYNEQFF.

This clonotype was seen repeatedly, ten times or more. V usage is TRBV20-1 and J usage is TRBJ2-5; D is ambiguous. This CDR3 is built from 14 residues. Trimming shortened V by 3 bases and J by 0 bases, and 11 bases separated the two germline ends. The germline V gene encodes CDR1 DFQATT and CDR2 SNEGSKA (reference sequence). CDR3 residues: CSARGLRYQETQYF. The CDR3 DNA sequence: TGCAGTGCTAGGGGCCTCAGGTACCAAGAGACCCAGTACTTC.

Regarding this clonotype: Possible read error: a much larger clone is one base away. The rearrangement links TRBV5-1 to TRBJ2-7; D possibly corresponds to TRBD2 (6 bases). The CDR3 contains 15 residues. Trimming pared 0 bases from V and 7 bases from J, leaving 17 bases between. CDR1 and CDR2 (germline): SGHRS, YFSETQ. The CDR3 reads CASSLARRGSYEQYF. The CDR3 nucleotides are TGCGCCAGCAGCTTGGCTAGGCGGGGTAGTTATGAGCAGTACTTC. The full variable domain, with the rest looked up from reference TRBV5-1 and TRBJ2-7, is KAGVTQTPRYLIKTRGQQVTLSCSPISGHRSVSWYQQTPGQGLQFLFEYFSETQRNKGNFPGRFSGRQFSNSRSEMNVSTLELGDSALYLCASSLARRGSYEQYFGPGTRLTVT.

Details on this clonotype: Sequence at one end of the junction differs from germline and may be a read error. The chain is built from TRBV9 and TRBJ2-3; D is possibly TRBD1 or TRBD2 (6 bases each). CDR1 is SGDLS and CDR2 is YYNGEE in the germline V gene. This CDR3 spans 15 amino acids. This chain's CDR3 is CASTSAGGRTDTQNF. CDR3 in DNA: TGTGCCAGCACCTCAGCGGGCGGCAGGACAGATACGCAGAATTTT.

The chain couples TRBV6-2 or TRBV6-3 to TRBJ2-5; 8 bases align to TRBD1. The CDR3 extends over 14 amino acids. V was pared by 0 bases and J by 9 bases, with 6 bases of the junction left unmatched. The germline gives CDR1 MNHEY, CDR2 SVGEGT. CDR3 nucleotide sequence: TGTGCCAGCAGTTACTCGGACAGGGAGAGACCCCAGTACTTC. It codes for CASSYSDRERPQYF.

This clonotype showed up just a few times. The chain couples TRBV6-1 to TRBJ2-5, with TRBD2 matching 9 bases. This CDR3 has 16 amino acids. CDR1 MNHNS and CDR2 SASEGT come from the germline V gene. Germline trimming cut 2 bases from V and 5 bases from J; bases unmatched to any gene: 9. The CDR3 region has the DNA TGTGCCAGCAGTGAATCGGTTAGCGGGGGACATGAGACCCAGTACTTC. Protein product: CASSESVSGGHETQYF.

This clonotype occurred many times. The rearrangement joins TRBV6-2 or TRBV6-3 to TRBJ2-7; D perhaps matches TRBD1 (6 bases). The CDR3 is 14 amino acids. Per germline, CDR1 MNHEY and CDR2 SVGEGT. Deletions cut 5 bases from V and 3 bases from J, with 14 bases between. The DNA of the CDR3 is TGTGCCAGCAGTCGCCCTGGGGGCCTCTACGAGCAGTACTTC. This sequence encodes CASSRPGGLYEQYF.

CDR3 coding DNA: TGCGCCAGCAGCCAAGAACAGTACTCTGGAAACACCATATATTTT. It codes for CASSQEQYSGNTIYF. This chain connects TRBV4-1 to TRBJ1-3; D is undetermined. This CDR3 region has 15 residues. Between the trimmed V and J ends, which lost 0 bases and 0 bases, there was a span of 6 bases. Germline CDR1 and CDR2: MGHRA and YSYEKL.

On this clonotype itself: This may be a read error: a much more frequent sequence differs by one nucleotide. J is TRBJ2-1 and V is TRBV7-9, with D possibly TRBD2 on 6 matching bases. Germline CDR1 SEHNR, CDR2 FQNEAQ (reference sequence). CDR3 size: 14 residues. The CDR3, as DNA: TGTTCCAGCATGTTGGCGGGGCCGTACAATGAGCAGTTCTTC. Amino acid sequence: CSSMLAGPYNEQFF. Combining the CDR3 with reference TRBV7-9 and TRBJ2-1 gives the whole variable domain DTGVSQNPRHKITKRGQNVTFRCDPISEHNRLYWYRQTLGQGPEFLTYFQNEAQLEKSRLLSDRFSAERPKGSFSTLEIQRTEQGDSAMYLCSSMLAGPYNEQFFGPGTRLTVL.

A remark on this clonotype: A much larger clonotype is one base distant, so this may be a read error. The chain recombines TRBV3-1 with TRBJ1-2, with 11 bases that match TRBD1. The CDR3 is made up of 15 amino acids. CDR1 and CDR2 (germline): LGHDT, YNNKEL (reference sequence). The CDR3 loop reads CASSPWTGGDYGHTF. The CDR3, as DNA: TGTGCCAGCAGCCCGTGGACAGGGGGCGACTATGGCCACACCTTC.

The rearrangement uses TRBV5-5 and TRBJ2-1, with 8 nucleotides matching TRBD1. Trimming cost V 3 bases and J 6 bases; bases outside gene matches: 8. Germline V gene sequence: CDR1 SGHKS, CDR2 YYEKEE (reference sequence). The CDR3 covers 15 residues. CDR3 residues: CASSSRTGYGNEQFF. DNA of the CDR3: TGTGCCAGCAGCTCACGGACAGGGTACGGCAATGAGCAGTTCTTC.

This clonotype was counted at least ten times. V usage is TRBV7-2 and J usage is TRBJ1-2, with D maybe TRBD1 (5 bases). The CDR3 covers 17 residues. The germline V gene encodes CDR1 SGHTA and CDR2 FQGNSA. Trimming took off 4 bases at V and 7 bases at J, with 25 bases between the two ends. CDR3 region: CASSSRVSISRVAGYTF. As DNA, the CDR3 is TGTGCCAGCAGCTCACGAGTTTCTATAAGCAGGGTAGCTGGCTACACCTTC.